The sequence of this T cell receptor (beta chain) was determined in a study of OX40 agonist ivuxolimab in advanced cancers. Study at large: Patients received intravenous ivuxolimab every 2 weeks at 0.01 to 10 mg/kg. Eligibility rules accepted prior anti-PD-1, anti-PD-L1 or anti-CTLA-4 therapy, and 35% to 40% had some.

With autoimmune disease history or systemic immunosuppression, patients were excluded. The investigators sampled blood at baseline, at cycle 4 day 1, and at cycle 7 day 1. In this sample, this clone turned up a few times. V was pared by 6 bases and J by 0 bases, with 18 bases between. Germline V gene sequence: CDR1 SNHLY, CDR2 FYNNEI. The length of the CDR3 is 17 residues. Data came from immunoSEQ multiplex PCR; TCRdb stores just in-frame clones and leaves some out. The sample yields roughly 68,000 clones, approximately 83% seen once. The V gene is TRBV2, the J gene TRBJ1-3; D is possibly TRBD1 (5 bases). This clonotype originated in an adult with an advanced solid tumor such as melanoma, head and neck, liver or kidney cancer. The specimen was CD4+ or CD8+ T cells sorted from blood, collected in a trial of the OX40 agonist ivuxolimab. In DNA, the CDR3 is TGTGCCAGCAGGGTTTTTGGGACTGGGGACTCTGGAAACACCATATATTTT. This codes for CASRVFGTGDSGNTIYF.